The 25 T cell receptor beta chains reported below all come from one sample, sequenced in a study of blood T cell repertoires in COVID-19. Sequenced by immunoSEQ multiplex PCR; TCRdb stores in-frame clones only, minus some. The sample records 30,000 to 40,000 clones, 70% to 90% being singletons. Sequencing was carried out using peripheral blood. The receptor source for this set is a man aged 65 to 85 with active COVID-19.

This clone has a single count. The gene calls are TRBV7-9 and TRBJ1-1; 7 bases are shared with TRBD1. CDR1 is SEHNR and CDR2 is FQNEAQ in the germline V gene (reference sequence). There are 17 residues in the CDR3. The V segment lost 1 base and the J segment 3 bases; nucleotides outside the gene matches: 11. As DNA, the CDR3 is TGTGCCAGCAGCTTAGTTTACAGGGGAAGTATGGACACTGAAGCTTTCTTT. Residues: CASSLVYRGSMDTEAFF.

This chain connects TRBV18 to TRBJ2-7, with 7 bases aligning to TRBD2. V lost 2 bases, J lost 6 bases, and 1 base stayed unmatched. This CDR3 spans 12 amino acids. The germline CDR1 and CDR2 sequences are KGHSH and LQKENI. CDR3 residues: CASSPAGVEQYF. The DNA for the CDR3 is TGTGCCAGCTCACCAGCGGGGGTCGAGCAGTACTTC.

Only one count was recorded for this clone. This sequence joins TRBV15 and TRBJ2-7; tentatively, D is TRBD1 (7 bases). The CDR3 runs 16 residues. Trimming left V 4 bases short and J 5 bases short, with 21 bases between. Germline assignment: CDR1 LNHNV and CDR2 YYDKDF (reference sequence). CDR3 region: CATSTSGLQGTHEQYF. The CDR3 DNA is TGTGCCACCAGCACAAGCGGACTACAGGGGACCCACGAGCAGTACTTC.

A single count supports this clone. This chain joins TRBV7-2 and TRBJ2-5, with TRBD2 matching over 7 bases. The V gene's germline CDR1 is SGHTA and CDR2 FQGNSA. The trim removed 7 bases at V and 3 bases at J, leaving 11 bases unmatched. This CDR3 spans 15 amino acids. CDR3 loop: CASNGRGGSKETQYF. The CDR3 nucleotides read TGTGCCAGCAATGGAAGAGGCGGGAGTAAAGAGACCCAGTACTTC. The whole variable domain, remainder taken from reference TRBV7-2 and TRBJ2-5, is GAGVSQSPSNKVTEKGKDVELRCDPISGHTALYWYRQSLGQGLEFLIYFQGNSAPDKSGLPSDRFSAERTGGSVSTLTIQRTQQEDSAVYLCASNGRGGSKETQYFGPGTRLLVL.

This chain links TRBV6-1 with TRBJ1-5; D is ambiguous. This CDR3 has 15 residues. Trimming cost V 2 bases and J 2 bases, with 10 bases left between them. The germline CDR1 and CDR2 sequences are MNHNS and SASEGT. The CDR3 protein is CASSERGLGNQPQHF. In DNA, the CDR3 is TGTGCCAGCAGTGAACGAGGTCTTGGCAATCAGCCCCAGCATTTT.

The gene calls are TRBV7-2 and TRBJ1-6; TRBD1 agrees at 10 bases. Trimming at V came to 5 bases and at J to 9 bases, leaving 10 bases not matched to a gene. The CDR3 has 16 residues. CDR1 is SGHTA, CDR2 FQGNSA, per germline. CDR3 sequence reads: CASSTRTGGSSSPLHF. Here the CDR3 DNA reads TGTGCCAGCAGCACTCGGACAGGGGGATCGAGTTCACCCCTCCACTTT.

J is TRBJ1-2 and V is TRBV19, with D uncertain. Germline V lookup: CDR1 LNHDA, CDR2 SQIVND (reference sequence). The CDR3 consists of 14 residues. With 5 bases removed from V and 0 bases from J, the gap between germline ends came to 10 bases. For the CDR3, the DNA is TGTGCCAGTAGTCACTTACAGCCTAACTATGGCTACACCTTC. Translating gives CASSHLQPNYGYTF.

This chain links TRBV2 with TRBJ2-5; 8 nucleotides line up with TRBD2. From germline, CDR1 is SNHLY and CDR2 FYNNEI. Trimming took 7 bases from V and 7 from J; bases not matched to a gene: 8. The CDR3 extends over 13 amino acids. The CDR3 protein is CASTRLAIGTQYF. The CDR3 nucleotides are TGTGCCAGCACCAGACTAGCGATTGGGACCCAGTACTTC.

V gene TRBV21-1 combines with J gene TRBJ2-7; the D segment call TRBD2 is taken from the table without a DNA check. TRBV21-1 is noted as a pseudogene. The CDR3 loop spans 13 amino acids. CDR3 region: CASSNWLADEQYF. The CDR3 nucleotides are TGTGCCAGCAGCAACTGGCTAGCGGACGAGCAGTACTTC.

The gene calls are TRBV7-2 and TRBJ2-1; 7 bases match TRBD2. This CDR3 has 14 amino acids. Trimming took 5 bases from V and 4 from J; bases not matched to a gene: 5. Germline CDR1 and CDR2: SGHTA and FQGNSA. The CDR3 loop is CASSREVLYNEQFF. The CDR3 DNA is TGTGCCAGCAGCCGGGAGGTCTTGTACAATGAGCAGTTCTTC.

The CDR3 bases are TGCGCCAGCAGCCAACTCGCGGGAGGGTCCGGGGAGCTGTTTTTT. This translates into CASSQLAGGSGELFF. The V and J genes are TRBV4-3 and TRBJ2-2; 9 bases agree with TRBD2. There are 15 residues in the CDR3. CDR1 is LGHNA and CDR2 is YSLEER in the germline V gene. With 2 bases clipped from V and 6 bases from J, the junction kept 4 bases outside the gene matches.

The chain joins TRBV7-8 to TRBJ2-7; 11 bases agree with TRBD1. V gave up 2 bases and J gave up 3 bases; unmatched junction bases: 6. Germline V lookup: CDR1 SGHVS, CDR2 FQNEAQ. This CDR3 region has 16 residues. In nucleotides, the CDR3 is TGTGCCAGCAGCTTACGGGGACAGGGGGTTCTCTACGAGCAGTACTTC. It encodes CASSLRGQGVLYEQYF.

The V call is TRBV5-1, the J call TRBJ2-3, with TRBD2 as a possible D gene (5 bases). This CDR3 region has 14 residues. CDR1 SGHRS and CDR2 YFSETQ come from the germline V gene. Trimming removed 3 bases at V and 2 bases at J, with 10 bases between. The CDR3, as DNA: TGCGCCAGCAGCTCGACTACCATCACAGATACGCAGTATTTT. Translation: CASSSTTITDTQYF.

The chain employs TRBV21-1 and TRBJ2-2; TRBD2, the D gene given by the table, was not confirmed from the DNA. TRBV21-1 represents a pseudogene. The CDR3 sequence is 20 residues long. The CDR3 loop is CASSKFPRISGGRDTGELFF. The CDR3 DNA is TGTGCCAGCAGCAAATTTCCCAGAATTAGCGGGGGCCGGGACACCGGGGAGCTGTTTTTT.

The rearrangement links TRBV11-2 to TRBJ2-1; 9 positions match TRBD1. The CDR3 runs to 15 residues. Looked up from germline, CDR1 is SGHAT and CDR2 is FQNNGV. V trimming: 5 bases; J trimming: 6 bases; junction bases outside the gene matches: 8. DNA for the CDR3: TGTGCCAGCAGCCCCCAACAGGGGGCGGGCAATGAGCAGTTCTTC. Amino acids: CASSPQQGAGNEQFF.

This clone was seen just once. This rearrangement joins TRBV10-2 to TRBJ2-7; 7 bases match TRBD1. The V segment lost 3 bases and the J segment 4 bases; nucleotides outside the gene matches: 0. The CDR3 spans 12 residues. Looked up from germline, CDR1 is WSHSY and CDR2 is SAAADI. CDR3 DNA: TGCGCCAGCAGTGACAGGGGGTACGAGCAGTACTTC. Its protein product is CASSDRGYEQYF.

This clone was detected a few times. This chain connects TRBV2 to TRBJ2-7, with D perhaps matching TRBD1 (6 bases). The V gene's germline CDR1 is SNHLY and CDR2 FYNNEI. V was shortened by 6 bases and J by 2 bases, with 14 bases between the two germline ends. The CDR3 is made up of 14 amino acids. The CDR3 is CASRDSWGTYEQYF. In DNA, the CDR3 is TGTGCCAGCAGGGACAGTTGGGGGACCTACGAGCAGTACTTC. The full variable domain, rest sourced from reference TRBV2 and TRBJ2-7, is EPEVTQTPSHQVTQMGQEVILRCVPISNHLYFYWYRQILGQKVEFLVSFYNNEISEKSEIFDDQFSVERPDGSNFTLKIRSTKLEDSAMYFCASRDSWGTYEQYFGPGTRLTVT.

The chain uses TRBV28 and TRBJ2-1; D possibly corresponds to TRBD2 (6 bases). Germline V lookup: CDR1 MDHEN, CDR2 SYDVKM. This CDR3 is 14 amino acids long. V dropped 7 bases and J dropped 3 bases, with 13 bases sitting between them. CDR3 loop: CASTSGVGYNEQFF. In DNA, the CDR3 is TGTGCCAGCACGTCGGGGGTGGGCTACAATGAGCAGTTCTTC.

This clone was detected only a few times. The rearrangement joins TRBV19 to TRBJ1-2, with TRBD1 matching 7 bases. CDR1 and CDR2 (germline): LNHDA, SQIVND (reference sequence). V gave up 5 bases and J gave up 6 bases; unmatched junction bases: 6. The CDR3 is 13 residues long. The CDR3, as DNA: TGTGCCAGTAGTTTTCCGACAGGGAATGGCTACACCTTC. This encodes CASSFPTGNGYTF.

This chain connects TRBV5-6 to TRBJ1-3; TRBD1 agrees at 9 bases. This CDR3 has 15 residues. Germline V lookup: CDR1 SGHDT, CDR2 YYEEEE. V was clipped by 4 bases and J by 6 bases; unmatched bases: 8. The CDR3 sequence is CASSTTGGGENTIYF. The CDR3 DNA follows: TGTGCCAGCAGCACCACAGGGGGCGGGGAAAACACCATATATTTT.

This chain uses TRBV30 with TRBJ2-2, with D possibly TRBD2 on 5 matching bases. This CDR3 has 14 amino acids. Germline loops: CDR1 GTSNPN, CDR2 SVGIG (reference sequence). Between the trimmed V and J ends, which lost 7 bases and 1 base, there was a span of 13 bases. The CDR3: CAFPREKNTGELFF. Written as DNA, the CDR3 is TGTGCCTTCCCGAGGGAGAAGAACACCGGGGAGCTGTTTTTT.

The chain combines TRBV28 with TRBJ1-3; the match to TRBD1 covers 9 bases. Germline lookup yields CDR1 MDHEN and CDR2 SYDVKM. With 5 bases clipped from V and 5 bases from J, the junction kept 7 bases outside the gene matches. The length of the CDR3 is 15 residues. Written as DNA, the CDR3 is TGTGCCAGCAGTCTTACAGGGGGCCCACGAAACACCATATATTTT. Translated: CASSLTGGPRNTIYF. Filled out from reference TRBV28 and TRBJ1-3, the complete variable domain reads DVKVTQSSRYLVKRTGEKVFLECVQDMDHENMFWYRQDPGLGLRLIYFSYDVKMKEKGDIPEGYSVSREKKERFSLILESASTNQTSMYLCASSLTGGPRNTIYFGEGSWLTVV.

This clone was picked up one time. The genes are TRBV27 and TRBJ2-2, with 10 bases matching TRBD2. J gave up 7 bases and V 7 bases, and 12 bases lay outside the gene matches. The CDR3 loop spans 16 amino acids. Germline V gene data show CDR1 as MNHEY and CDR2 as SMNVEV (reference sequence). The CDR3 DNA is TGTGCCAGCACCCCTACTCGGACTAGCGGCGGCGGGGAGCTGTTTTTT. This gives the protein CASTPTRTSGGGELFF.

The chain is built from TRBV24-1 and TRBJ2-2; D call uncertain. From germline, CDR1 is KGHDR and CDR2 SFDVKD. The V end was cut by 8 bases, the J end by 1 base, with 4 bases between. The length of the CDR3 is 12 residues. The CDR3 region is CATTGNTGELFF. CDR3 nucleotides: TGTGCCACCACAGGGAACACCGGGGAGCTGTTTTTT.

This clone was observed once. The V gene is TRBV30, the J gene TRBJ1-3, with TRBD1 as a possible D gene (5 bases). This CDR3 is 16 amino acids long. V lost 4 bases, J lost 2 bases, and 18 bases lay in between. CDR1 is GTSNPN, CDR2 SVGIG, per germline (reference sequence). The CDR3 DNA follows: TGTGCCTGGACCTCTGCGGGGGGGACGACTGGAAACACCATATATTTT. It encodes CAWTSAGGTTGNTIYF. The full variable domain, its missing parts supplied by reference TRBV30 and TRBJ1-3, is SQTIHQWPATLVQPVGSPLSLECTVEGTSNPNLYWYRQAAGRGLQLLFYSVGIGQISSEVPQNLSASRPQDRQFILSSKKLLLSDSGFYLCAWTSAGGTTGNTIYFGEGSWLTVV.